This paragraph covers one TCR beta chain sequence. Its antigen is not known. The CDR3 runs to 13 residues. The germline gives CDR1 SQVTM, CDR2 ANQGSEA. Trimming shortened V by 5 bases and J by 3 bases, and 13 bases separated the two germline ends. The sample comes from a study of Ad26.COV2.S vaccination and SARS-CoV-2 variants. Study observations and caveats: Vaccine and placebo recipients had similar non-spike TCR breadth. Higher spike-specific TCR breadth was found in vaccine recipients than in placebo recipients.

Repertoires were generated with immunoSEQ multiplex PCR, while TCRdb's copy carries only in-frame clones and drops some. The repertoire holds 350,000 to 450,000 clones, with 92% as singletons. The sample was peripheral blood, taken after recovery from COVID-19. The rearrangement uses TRBV29-1 and TRBJ1-1, with TRBD1 as a possible D gene (5 bases). The origin of this receptor is a human donor who had recovered from COVID-19. CDR3 sequence reads: CSVLPAGDTEAFF. CDR3 sequence (DNA): TGCAGCGTTCTGCCCGCGGGGGACACTGAAGCTTTCTTT.